This T cell receptor beta chain was profiled in a study of blood T cell repertoires in COVID-19. Background on the study: The samples span acute and convalescent COVID-19 from the United States, Italy and Spain. Nucleic acid was either cDNA or gDNA, and it came from T cells, B-cell-depleted T cells, or PBMCs.

Germline V gene sequence: CDR1 KGHDR, CDR2 SFDVKD. Trimming removed 3 bases from V and 0 bases from J; junction bases left unmatched: 3. This CDR3 has 16 amino acids. Source study methods: Amplifying reference gene primers gave estimates of nucleated cell counts. The repertoire was sequenced with immunoSEQ multiplex PCR; TCRdb's copy has only in-frame clones and lacks some. Clone size and V and J calls were adopted from that table, with D and trimming inferred from the DNA. The data contain some 180,000 clones, roughly 78% of them singletons. The sequence was collected from a woman aged 80 or older with active or convalescent COVID-19. The specimen sequenced was peripheral blood. J is TRBJ2-1 and V is TRBV24-1; 8 nucleotides agree with TRBD2. The CDR3 loop reads CATSDTGGSSYNEQFF. The DNA for the CDR3 is TGTGCCACCAGTGATACGGGGGGGAGCTCCTACAATGAGCAGTTCTTC.